This TCR beta chain appears in the sequencing data of a study of T-cell memory formation after mild COVID-19. The sample holds a few counts of this clonotype. This CDR3 region has 15 residues. V was clipped by 1 base and J by 6 bases; unmatched bases: 2. Germline CDR1 is SGHTA and CDR2 is FQGNSA. TCRdb reprocessed the 5' RACE reads with MiXCR, giving one entry per CDR3 protein. Among hundreds of thousands of distinct CDR3 sequences listed, roughly 18% were seen once. The V call is TRBV7-2, the J call TRBJ2-2; 10 bases are shared with TRBD2. The source is an adult woman who had mild COVID-19 (a few samples of this study predate the infection). Cell type and time point are not known. The specimen sequenced was PBMCs or a T cell subset sorted from them (not recorded which). In DNA form, the CDR3 reads TGTGCCAGCAGCTTAGTAGCGGGAGGACCCGGGGAGCTGTTTTTT. Residues: CASSLVAGGPGELFF.